These 23 T cell receptor beta chains were sequenced from one sample in a study of blood T cells in healthy people across ages. A J-beta primer mix and a sample-barcoded 5' primer were used in a second PCR of about 7 to 12 cycles. TCRdb re-derived calls from the 5' RACE reads in MiXCR, one entry per CDR3 protein. The sample contains 650,000 to 700,000 distinct CDR3 sequences, about 30% of which appear only once. The sample comprised blood. All receptors derive from a woman aged 80 or over in good health.

This clonotype was counted at least ten times. The chain recombines TRBV29-1 with TRBJ2-1; weak D call: TRBD2 (6 bases). CDR1 and CDR2 (germline): SQVTM, ANQGSEA. The germline V and J ends were trimmed by 3 bases and 0 bases, with 15 bases remaining between them. The CDR3 has 16 amino acids. CDR3 nucleotide sequence: TGCAGCGTTGATTTAGCCCCCGGGAGCTCCTACAATGAGCAGTTCTTC. Translated: CSVDLAPGSSYNEQFF.

This clonotype showed up many times. This sequence joins TRBV11-2 and TRBJ2-3; tentative D call: TRBD2 (5 bases). Deletions cut 6 bases from V and 0 bases from J, with 16 bases between. Germline values: CDR1 SGHAT, CDR2 FQNNGV. CDR3 length: 16 amino acids. The CDR3 reads CASSYLPGSSTDTQYF. DNA of the CDR3: TGTGCCAGCAGTTATCTTCCGGGGTCTAGCACAGATACGCAGTATTTT.

This clonotype has a handful of counts. This chain uses TRBV6-5 with TRBJ1-6; 8 bases are shared with TRBD1. Unmatched junction bases numbered 8, after V lost 8 bases and J lost 8 bases. Germline V gene lookup returns CDR1 MNHEY and CDR2 SVGAGI. The CDR3 extends over 14 amino acids. CDR3 in amino acids: CASLPPGGHSPLHF. CDR3 nucleotides: TGTGCCAGCCTCCCGCCAGGGGGCCATTCACCCCTCCACTTT.

Comments on this clonotype: One end of the junction varies from germline; a read error may be responsible. V usage is TRBV20-1 and J usage is TRBJ1-3; a possible D gene is TRBD1 (6 bases). This CDR3 contains 14 residues. CDR1 is DFQATT, CDR2 SNEGSKA, per germline (reference sequence). The CDR3 DNA follows: TGCAGTGCCCCGGCCTGGGGGGCCGGAAACAGCATATATTTT. Translating it yields CSAPAWGAGNSIYF.

J is TRBJ2-1 and V is TRBV29-1; D is ambiguous. CDR3 length: 11 amino acids. CDR1 and CDR2 (germline): SQVTM, ANQGSEA. The V and J ends lost 6 bases and 5 bases respectively, with 8 bases between them. CDR3 coding DNA: TGCAGCGTCGCCCGCGACAATGAGCAGTTCTTC. Translated: CSVARDNEQFF.

This clonotype showed up many times. The chain combines TRBV29-1 with TRBJ2-3; 10 bases map to TRBD1. The CDR3 is 13 residues long. The germline V gene has CDR1 SQVTM and CDR2 ANQGSEA. J was trimmed by 4 bases and V by 6 bases; bases with no gene match: 4. The CDR3 sequence: CSVRGQGADTQYF. In nucleotides, the CDR3 is TGCAGCGTCCGCGGACAGGGGGCAGATACGCAGTATTTT.

V usage is TRBV27 and J usage is TRBJ2-5, with 9 bases that match TRBD2. Trimming cost V 5 bases and J 4 bases; bases outside gene matches: 8. This CDR3 has 15 amino acids. CDR1 is MNHEY and CDR2 is SMNVEV in the germline V gene (reference sequence). CDR3 DNA: TGTGCCAGCAGTCCTGGGACTAGCAATCTAGAGACCCAGTACTTC. Translating gives CASSPGTSNLETQYF.

This clonotype was detected only a few times. A much larger clone differs from this one at a single base, so this may be a read error. The chain is built from TRBV6-1 and TRBJ2-1; D uncertain. CDR3 length: 14 amino acids. Germline lookup yields CDR1 MNHNS and CDR2 SASEGT. Trimming cost V 6 bases and J 7 bases, with 16 bases left between them. CDR3: CASRDDPFGNEQFF. CDR3 nucleotides: TGTGCCAGCAGGGATGACCCCTTCGGGAATGAGCAGTTCTTC.

This clonotype has at least ten counts. V gene TRBV20-1 combines with J gene TRBJ1-4, with 11 bases lining up with TRBD1. With V trimmed by 0 bases and J by 7 bases, 4 bases remained unmatched. The CDR3 covers 15 residues. Germline V gene sequence: CDR1 DFQATT, CDR2 SNEGSKA (reference sequence). The CDR3 DNA sequence: TGCAGTGCTAGAGATCCGGGACAGGGGGGTGAAAAACTGTTTTTT. Translated, it gives CSARDPGQGGEKLFF.

The gene calls are TRBV6-4 and TRBJ1-1; TRBD1 matches 7 bases. CDR3 size: 15 residues. Germline V gene data show CDR1 as MRHNA and CDR2 as SNTAGT. Trimming at V came to 7 bases and at J to 1 base, leaving 9 bases not matched to a gene. The chain's CDR3 is CASKREQGTNTEAFF. Written as DNA, the CDR3 is TGTGCCAGCAAGCGTGAACAGGGGACGAACACTGAAGCTTTCTTT.

This clonotype was counted many times. The gene calls are TRBV5-4 and TRBJ2-1; D gene ambiguous. V dropped 4 bases and J dropped 3 bases, with 14 bases sitting between them. CDR3 length: 15 amino acids. The germline gives CDR1 SGHNT, CDR2 YYREEE (reference sequence). Written as DNA, the CDR3 is TGTGCCAGCAGCCCGGTGCACGGAAACTACAATGAGCAGTTCTTC. The encoded protein is CASSPVHGNYNEQFF.

This chain's CDR3 is CSVTSQDTQYF. The CDR3 coding sequence is TGCAGTGTTACGTCTCAGGATACGCAGTATTTT. The chain uses TRBV20-1 and TRBJ2-3; D is unclear. V was cut by 7 bases and J by 6 bases, with 11 bases left in between. Germline-derived CDR1 and CDR2 are DFQATT and SNEGSKA (reference sequence). The CDR3 totals 11 residues.

The chain links TRBV7-2 to TRBJ2-1; D unresolved. There are 16 residues in the CDR3. CDR1 is SGHTA, CDR2 FQGNSA, per germline. The ends were cut back, 0 bases at V and 0 bases at J, with 9 bases in the middle. CDR3 bases: TGTGCCAGCAGCTTAGCCTCCAGGAGCTCCTACAATGAGCAGTTCTTC. Protein: CASSLASRSSYNEQFF.

This clonotype has just a few counts. This sequence joins TRBV18 and TRBJ1-6; no reliable D call. The CDR3 covers 13 residues. The V gene's germline CDR1 is KGHSH and CDR2 LQKENI. Trimming took 8 bases from V and 6 from J, leaving 11 bases between them. CDR3 region: CASLEPGNSPLHF. In nucleotides, the CDR3 is TGTGCCAGCCTAGAGCCGGGTAATTCACCCCTCCACTTT.

This clonotype was counted many times. The rearrangement links TRBV18 to TRBJ2-1; D gene uncertain. The CDR3 runs 13 residues. V dropped 5 bases and J dropped 8 bases, with 13 bases sitting between them. Germline-derived CDR1 and CDR2 are KGHSH and LQKENI. The CDR3 nucleotides are TGTGCCAGCTCAGTACAGCTATGGGATGAGCAGTTCTTC. Its translation is CASSVQLWDEQFF.

The rearrangement joins TRBV20-1 to TRBJ2-5; TRBD1 is a possible D gene (6 bases). Near its end, the DNA agrees better with TRBJ2-7, so the J call may be wrong. The V gene's germline CDR1 is DFQATT and CDR2 SNEGSKA (reference sequence). This CDR3 contains 15 residues. As DNA, the CDR3 is TGCAGTGCTAGAGGGGTGGGGGCATCTCCCTACGAGCAGTACTTC. This gives the protein CSARGVGASPYEQYF.

This clonotype was counted at least ten times. DNA of the CDR3: TGTGCCAGCAGTCCCCCGGGACTAGCCTCCAATGAGCAGTTCTTC. It is translated as CASSPPGLASNEQFF. J is TRBJ2-1 and V is TRBV2, with 9 bases fitting TRBD2. V lost 5 bases to trimming and J lost 6 bases; unmatched junction nucleotides: 8. The CDR3 contains 15 residues. Germline V lookup: CDR1 SNHLY, CDR2 FYNNEI.

For this clonotype: The germline gene is not matched at one end of the junction; a read error may be the cause. The J gene is TRBJ1-2, the V gene TRBV5-1; no firm D call. CDR1 is SGHRS and CDR2 is YFSETQ in the germline V gene. CDR3 length equals 13 residues. This chain's CDR3 is CAGSLVPGDGYTF. CDR3 coding DNA: TGCGCCGGCAGCTTGGTGCCCGGGGATGGCTACACCTTC.

In its sample, this clonotype was seen many times. The gene calls are TRBV7-9 and TRBJ2-5, with 9 bases lining up with TRBD1. This CDR3 region has 13 residues. CDR1 is SEHNR and CDR2 is FQNEAQ in the germline V gene (reference sequence). The junction had 4 bases not matched to a gene; V was cut back by 6 bases and J by 5 bases. In nucleotides, the CDR3 is TGTGCCAGCAGTGGGACAGGGCCGGAGACCCAGTACTTC. Amino acids: CASSGTGPETQYF.

This clonotype was seen a handful of times. This chain uses TRBV29-1 with TRBJ1-1; the D gene is possibly TRBD1 (5 bases). Trimming removed 8 bases from V and 0 bases from J, with 16 bases in between. This CDR3 has 14 residues. The germline CDR1 and CDR2 sequences are SQVTM and ANQGSEA. Here the CDR3 DNA reads TGCAGCTCGGGCCGGGGGACCATGAACACTGAAGCTTTCTTT. This codes for CSSGRGTMNTEAFF. The full variable domain, completed using reference TRBV29-1 and TRBJ1-1, is SAVISQKPSRDICQRGTSLTIQCQVDSQVTMMFWYRQQPGQSLTLIATANQGSEATYESGFVIDKFPISRPNLTFSTLTVSNMSPEDSSIYLCSSGRGTMNTEAFFGQGTRLTVV.

This clonotype occurred once. This sequence may be a read error, since a much larger clone differs from it by one base. This chain joins TRBV7-9 and TRBJ1-2; no clear D. Germline V gene data show CDR1 as SEHNR and CDR2 as FQNEAQ (reference sequence). The CDR3 runs 12 residues. The CDR3 bases are TGTTCCAGCAGCTTATTCTTGGATGGCTACACCTTC. Translation: CSSSLFLDGYTF.

The chain combines TRBV6-2 or TRBV6-3 with TRBJ2-3; 8 nucleotides line up with TRBD2. J gave up 6 bases and V 8 bases, and 13 bases lay outside the gene matches. Looked up from germline, CDR1 is MNHEY and CDR2 is SVGEGT. The CDR3 has 15 residues. The CDR3: CASGQSGGPGDTQYF. Here the CDR3 DNA reads TGTGCCAGCGGTCAAAGCGGGGGCCCGGGGGATACGCAGTATTTT.

To note about this clonotype: A read error is possible here, since a much larger clone lies one base away. In DNA, the CDR3 is TGTGCCAGCAGTTTCTCTTTAACAGGCAATGGCTACACCTTC. It yields the protein CASSFSLTGNGYTF. The chain employs TRBV7-2 and TRBJ1-2, with D possibly being TRBD1 (5 bases). Trimming took off 6 bases at V and 6 bases at J, with 17 bases between the two ends. From germline, CDR1 is SGHTA and CDR2 FQGNSA. The CDR3 covers 14 residues.